This T cell receptor (beta chain) came from a study of technical replicates of blood from several donors (dated by TCRdb to about 2017). Library preparation was by the immunoSEQ multiplex PCR assay. Here the immuneACCESS table is served through TCRdb, limited to in-frame sequences with V and J called. Missing clones are a known gap in these copies; in checked studies unresolved V genes cover under half, and the rest lacks a known reason. In this sample the table shows 100,000 or so clones, under 96% of which occur a single time. 0.21% of the sample rests with the top ten. Of note for this clone: No cognate antigen has been identified for it. Qualities for individual bases were not recorded, and no much larger clone is one base off.

What was sequenced was T cells isolated from PBMCs. The clonotype was recovered from a human donor in good health.

In nucleotides, the sequence is TGTGCCAGTAGTATAGATCTAAAGAGGGGGCGCTTTCCATTTCTACATTTT. Its translation reads: CASSIDLKRGRFPFLHF. The V gene is TRBV19 and the J gene is TRBJ1-5; a stretch of 7 junction bases matches TRBD1. Here V drops 0 bases and J drops 16 bases, and the junction holds 21 bases not matched to any gene. In the germline V gene (reference sequence), CDR1 corresponds to LNHDA and CDR2 to SQIVND. The CDR3 goes from the cysteine to the phenylalanine over 17 residues. The CDR3 DNA has 51 bases and is translated from base 1.